These 27 T cell receptor beta chains share one sample of origin, sequenced in a study of T-cell reconstitution after alpha-beta-depleted transplantation in children. TCRbeta library preparation incorporated unique molecular identifiers. TCRdb processed the PCR reads anew with MiXCR; each CDR3 protein has one entry. The repertoire holds 550,000 to 600,000 distinct CDR3 sequences, with under 25% as singletons. This material consisted of PBMCs, mostly from graft donor cells, taken 360 days after TCRalphabeta/CD19-depleted stem cell transplant. These receptors came from a boy in the first two years of life who had a stem cell transplant for acute myeloid leukemia, so the T cells may come from the graft donor.

There are many counts of this clonotype. The chain uses TRBV29-1 and TRBJ1-1; 9 positions agree with TRBD1. The CDR3 runs to 12 residues. Germline V CDR1 and CDR2: SQVTM, ANQGSEA. The junction had 6 bases not matched to a gene; V was cut back by 2 bases and J by 11 bases. Written as DNA, the CDR3 is TGCAGCGTTGAACCAGGACAGGGGACGGCTTTCTTT. Its translation: CSVEPGQGTAFF.

This clonotype was recorded at least ten times. V gene TRBV20-1 combines with J gene TRBJ2-1; D possibly uses TRBD1 or TRBD2 (6 bases each). CDR1 and CDR2 (germline): DFQATT, SNEGSKA (reference sequence). Between the trimmed V and J ends, which lost 3 bases and 12 bases, there was a span of 15 bases. This CDR3 spans 12 amino acids. This CDR3 reads CSASSRGEWQFF. For the CDR3, the DNA is TGCAGTGCTAGTTCAAGGGGGGAATGGCAGTTCTTC.

The chain joins TRBV25-1 to TRBJ2-2; no clear D gene. Trimming left V 3 bases short and J 4 bases short, with 12 bases between. Germline V gives CDR1 MGHDK, CDR2 SYGVNS. The CDR3 sequence is 15 residues long. The CDR3 sequence: CASSEPSLITGELFF. CDR3 sequence (DNA): TGTGCCAGCAGTGAGCCTAGTTTGATCACCGGGGAGCTGTTTTTT.

This clonotype was found a few times. V is TRBV12-3 or TRBV12-4 and J is TRBJ2-4, with 7 bases that match TRBD2. This CDR3 is built from 12 residues. The J segment lost 6 bases and the V segment lost 6 bases, leaving 2 bases of the junction unmatched. CDR3 in DNA: TGTGCCAGCAGAAGCGGGGTAAACATTCAGTACTTC. Its translation is CASRSGVNIQYF.

The sample holds a few counts of this clonotype. The V call is TRBV7-2, the J call TRBJ2-7; D gene unclear. Trimming shortened V by 0 bases and J by 4 bases, and 7 bases separated the two germline ends. The CDR3 runs to 13 residues. Germline values: CDR1 SGHTA, CDR2 FQGNSA. CDR3 loop: CASSLAGPYEQYV. CDR3 nucleotides: TGTGCCAGCAGCTTAGCAGGCCCATACGAGCAGTACGTC.

The sample holds a few counts of this clonotype. CDR3 bases: TGTGCCAGCAGTTACTCGGGGGTAGGGTCCTCTGGAAACACCATATATTTT. Translation gives CASSYSGVGSSGNTIYF. The chain carries TRBV6-5 and TRBJ1-3, with D possibly matching TRBD1 (5 bases). Trimming shortened V by 0 bases and J by 0 bases, and 12 bases separated the two germline ends. Germline V gene data show CDR1 as MNHEY and CDR2 as SVGAGI. The CDR3 contains 17 residues.

This clonotype was observed a few times. This rearrangement joins TRBV7-2 to TRBJ1-1; D not resolved. CDR1 and CDR2 (germline): SGHTA, FQGNSA. Trimming removed 10 bases at V and 0 bases at J, with 12 bases between. The CDR3 sequence is 13 residues long. The CDR3 protein is CATQARMNTEAFF. The CDR3 DNA reads TGTGCCACCCAGGCCAGGATGAACACTGAAGCTTTCTTT.

This clonotype has only a few counts. This chain uses TRBV6-5 with TRBJ2-2; TRBD2 aligns across 16 bases. Germline values: CDR1 MNHEY, CDR2 SVGAGI. Losses at the gene ends were 5 bases for V and 6 bases for J; bases not matched to a gene: 6. This CDR3 has 17 residues. For the CDR3, the DNA is TGTGCCAGCAGTCACGGGACTAGCGGGGGGGAGGCCGGGGAGCTGTTTTTT. Amino acids: CASSHGTSGGEAGELFF.

This clonotype was seen a handful of times. This chain connects TRBV7-9 to TRBJ1-1, with 7 bases identical to TRBD1. Germline V CDR1 and CDR2: SEHNR, FQNEAQ (reference sequence). There are 14 residues in the CDR3. The V gene end was trimmed by 4 bases and the J gene end by 8 bases; junction bases not matched to a gene: 10. The CDR3 sequence: CASSSRYRGVEAFF. CDR3 DNA: TGTGCCAGCAGCTCGCGCTACAGGGGAGTGGAAGCTTTCTTT.

This clonotype was detected ten times or more. The CDR3 loop is CASSLGVRMNTEAFF. The CDR3, as DNA: TGTGCCAGCAGCTTAGGTGTACGAATGAACACTGAAGCTTTCTTT. The chain uses TRBV7-2 and TRBJ1-1; D gene uncertain. Germline-derived CDR1 and CDR2 are SGHTA and FQGNSA. V was pared by 1 base and J by 0 bases, with 9 bases between. CDR3 length: 15 amino acids.

This chain connects TRBV7-8 to TRBJ2-2; D not resolved. V was pared by 5 bases and J by 1 base, with 14 bases between. The CDR3 consists of 16 residues. Germline V gene data show CDR1 as SGHVS and CDR2 as FQNEAQ. The DNA for the CDR3 is TGTGCCAGCAGCCCAATAGGACGAGAGAACACCGGGGAGCTGTTTTTT. Translated: CASSPIGRENTGELFF.

This clonotype was counted ten times or more. The V and J genes are TRBV10-1 and TRBJ2-3; weak D call: TRBD2 (6 bases). The CDR3 has 15 residues. Germline values: CDR1 WNHNN, CDR2 SYGVQD (reference sequence). With 0 bases removed from V and 0 bases from J, the gap between germline ends came to 7 bases. CDR3 protein: CASSESGTSTDTQYF. The CDR3 coding sequence is TGCGCCAGCAGTGAGTCGGGGACTAGCACAGATACGCAGTATTTT.

The chain uses TRBV12-3 or TRBV12-4 and TRBJ1-2, with D unresolved. V shed 6 bases and J shed 3 bases, with 14 bases lying between them. This CDR3 has 14 amino acids. As DNA, the CDR3 is TGTGCCAGCAGCAACGACACCCTCCACTATGGCTACACCTTC. As protein: CASSNDTLHYGYTF.

This clonotype appeared many times. The chain links TRBV20-1 to TRBJ2-3; 8 nucleotides align to TRBD1. The V gene's germline CDR1 is DFQATT and CDR2 SNEGSKA (reference sequence). This CDR3 has 14 amino acids. Trimming took 6 bases from V and 6 from J; bases not matched to a gene: 11. CDR3 DNA sequence: TGCAGTGCCCCGGGGACAGGTTTGAGGGATACGCAGTATTTT. This translates into CSAPGTGLRDTQYF.

This clonotype was seen at least ten times. This chain connects TRBV4-2 to TRBJ1-1; D ambiguous. The germline CDR1 and CDR2 sequences are LGHNA and YNFKEQ. CDR3 length equals 14 residues. Trimming removed 7 bases from V and 3 bases from J, with 15 bases in between. CDR3 sequence: CASKTQRGDTEAFF. The CDR3 nucleotides are TGTGCCAGCAAGACACAGCGAGGAGACACTGAAGCTTTCTTT.

This clonotype was picked up a small number of times. The J gene is TRBJ1-2, the V gene TRBV12-3 or TRBV12-4, with TRBD1 matching 7 bases. J was trimmed by 3 bases and V by 4 bases; bases with no gene match: 8. The CDR3 is 15 amino acids. CDR3 DNA sequence: TGTGCCAGCAGTTCCGTAGGGGGCGCGGACTATGGCTACACCTTC. It codes for CASSSVGGADYGYTF.

This clonotype was found many times. This chain's CDR3 is CAISQGSNQPQHF. Here the CDR3 DNA reads TGTGCCATCAGTCAGGGGAGCAATCAGCCCCAGCATTTT. This rearrangement joins TRBV10-3 to TRBJ1-5; D might be TRBD1 (6 bases). The CDR3 has 13 residues. Germline V gene lookup returns CDR1 ENHRY and CDR2 SYGVKD. V lost 5 bases and J lost 1, with 6 bases in between.

The genes are TRBV5-8 and TRBJ2-5; D perhaps matches TRBD1 (5 bases). The CDR3 covers 17 residues. Germline V lookup: CDR1 SGHTS, CDR2 YDEGEE. Trimming took 0 bases from V and 1 from J, leaving 16 bases between them. This chain's CDR3 is CASSLGQSQPIQETQYF. DNA for the CDR3: TGTGCCAGCAGCTTGGGACAGAGCCAACCGATCCAAGAGACCCAGTACTTC.

This clonotype has a handful of counts. The chain combines TRBV20-1 with TRBJ2-3, with D perhaps matching TRBD2 (5 bases). Germline CDR1 and CDR2: DFQATT and SNEGSKA (reference sequence). V was clipped by 5 bases and J by 8 bases, with 17 bases between them. This CDR3 is built from 13 residues. The CDR3 region has the DNA TGCAGTGCTCCGGCCGGGGATGGTGGTACGCAGTATTTT. This codes for CSAPAGDGGTQYF.

The CDR3 region has the DNA TGCAGTGCTAGAGTGCAGGGGAAACAGCCCCAGCATTTT. Protein product: CSARVQGKQPQHF. The chain couples TRBV20-1 to TRBJ1-5, with D possibly matching TRBD1 (6 bases). Deletions cut 1 base from V and 7 bases from J, with 11 bases between. Germline V gene data show CDR1 as DFQATT and CDR2 as SNEGSKA (reference sequence). This CDR3 has 13 amino acids.

At least ten counts were recorded for this clonotype. This sequence joins TRBV12-3 or TRBV12-4 and TRBJ1-1; a weak D match, TRBD1 (5 bases). This CDR3 has 13 residues. Trimming removed 3 bases from V and 11 bases from J, with 16 bases in between. As DNA, the CDR3 is TGTGCCAGCAGTTTCCTAAGGGGAATGGGGGCTTTCTTT. Translation: CASSFLRGMGAFF.

In this sample, this clonotype turned up a few times. This rearrangement joins TRBV9 to TRBJ2-5; 11 bases fit TRBD2. This CDR3 has 18 amino acids. Per the germline V gene, CDR1 is SGDLS and CDR2 is YYNGEE. V gave up 1 base and J gave up 4 bases; unmatched junction bases: 12. This CDR3 is CASSVKALLAGDGETQYF. The CDR3, as DNA: TGTGCCAGCAGCGTAAAAGCCCTACTAGCGGGGGATGGAGAGACCCAGTACTTC.

This sequence joins TRBV20-1 and TRBJ2-1; 8 bases map to TRBD1. Germline CDR1 reads DFQATT; CDR2 reads SNEGSKA (reference sequence). This CDR3 has 17 residues. The V gene end was trimmed by 3 bases and the J gene end by 0 bases; junction bases not matched to a gene: 10. For the CDR3, the DNA is TGCAGTGCTAGTAGGGGCCGGACAGGGTCCTCCTACAATGAGCAGTTCTTC. It specifies CSASRGRTGSSYNEQFF.

This clonotype came up many times. The V call is TRBV2, the J call TRBJ2-2; 7 bases are shared with TRBD1. There are 16 residues in the CDR3. Germline V gene data show CDR1 as SNHLY and CDR2 as FYNNEI. V shed 4 bases, J shed 5 bases, and the junction held 10 bases outside the gene matches. In DNA, the CDR3 is TGTGCCAGCAGTGGAGTAAGGGGGCGCGGGACCGGGGAGCTGTTTTTT. Encoded protein: CASSGVRGRGTGELFF.

Here the CDR3 reads CSARMDGSYEQYV. The CDR3 DNA reads as TGCAGTGCGAGAATGGACGGATCCTACGAGCAGTACGTC. The chain couples TRBV20-1 to TRBJ2-7; no clear D gene. This CDR3 spans 13 amino acids. Germline assignment: CDR1 DFQATT and CDR2 SNEGSKA (reference sequence). Trimming removed 6 bases at V and 1 base at J, with 13 bases between.

For this clonotype: Germline and junction disagree at one end, which may indicate a read error. V usage is TRBV28 and J usage is TRBJ1-2; 7 bases are shared with TRBD1. The germline CDR1 and CDR2 sequences are MDHEN and SYDVKM. The CDR3 is 15 residues long. The CDR3 DNA reads as TGTGCGAGCAGGACGACAGGGATGACTAACTATGGCTACACCTTC. This sequence encodes CASRTTGMTNYGYTF.

This clonotype appeared a few times. The J gene is TRBJ2-3, the V gene TRBV4-3; 7 positions agree with TRBD2. This CDR3 is built from 16 residues. Germline CDR1 reads LGHNA; CDR2 reads YSLEER. V lost 4 bases, J lost 1 base, and 8 bases stayed unmatched. The CDR3 region has the DNA TGCGCCAGCAGCCCCGAGGGCGGGGGAGGCACAGATACGCAGTATTTT. It specifies CASSPEGGGGTDTQYF.